The entry below describes one T cell receptor (beta chain). Method: immunoSEQ multiplex PCR; TCRdb's copy keeps in-frame clones and lacks some. The sample has hundreds of thousands of clones; more than 70% are singletons. The data belong to a study of blood T cell repertoires in COVID-19. The V and J ends lost 6 bases and 2 bases, in that order; junction bases with no gene match: 6. The germline gives CDR1 SGHNT, CDR2 YYREEE (reference sequence). The CDR3 extends over 16 amino acids. The receptor was derived from a woman aged 40 to 50 with acute COVID-19. The chain has TRBV5-4 and TRBJ2-1, with TRBD2 matching 12 bases. What was sequenced was PBMCs or T cells enriched from blood (not recorded which). CDR3 loop: CASTLGLAGTYNEQFF. DNA of the CDR3: TGTGCCAGCACGCTAGGACTAGCGGGAACCTACAATGAGCAGTTCTTC. Full variable domain (rest looked up from reference TRBV5-4 and TRBJ2-1): ETGVTQSPTHLIKTRGQQVTLRCSSQSGHNTVSWYQQALGQGPQFIFQYYREEENGRGNFPPRFSGLQFPNYSSELNVNALELDDSALYLCASTLGLAGTYNEQFFGPGTRLTVL.